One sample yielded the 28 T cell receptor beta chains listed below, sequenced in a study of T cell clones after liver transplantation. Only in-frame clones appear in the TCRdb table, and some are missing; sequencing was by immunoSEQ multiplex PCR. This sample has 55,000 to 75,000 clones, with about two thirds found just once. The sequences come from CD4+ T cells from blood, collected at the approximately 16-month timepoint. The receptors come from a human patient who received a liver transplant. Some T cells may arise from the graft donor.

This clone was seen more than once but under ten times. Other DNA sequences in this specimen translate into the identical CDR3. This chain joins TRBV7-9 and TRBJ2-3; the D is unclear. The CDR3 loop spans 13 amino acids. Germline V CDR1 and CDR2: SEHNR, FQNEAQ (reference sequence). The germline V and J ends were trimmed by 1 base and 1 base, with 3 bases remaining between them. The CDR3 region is CASSLEGTDTQYF. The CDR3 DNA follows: TGTGCCAGCAGCTTAGAGGGCACAGATACGCAGTATTTT.

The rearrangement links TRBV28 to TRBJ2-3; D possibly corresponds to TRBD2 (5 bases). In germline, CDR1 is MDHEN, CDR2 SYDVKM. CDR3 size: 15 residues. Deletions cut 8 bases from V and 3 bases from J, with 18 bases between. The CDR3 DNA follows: TGTGCCAGCTTCTCCCCGGGGAGCGGTACAGATACGCAGTATTTT. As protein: CASFSPGSGTDTQYF.

CDR3 sequence (DNA): TGTGCCAGCAGCTTAACGGGCAGGAGCCGGGAGCAGTACTTC. Protein sequence: CASSLTGRSREQYF. The chain carries TRBV7-2 and TRBJ2-7; D remains unclear. Germline CDR1 is SGHTA and CDR2 is FQGNSA. Trimming pared 2 bases from V and 7 bases from J, leaving 15 bases between. There are 14 residues in the CDR3.

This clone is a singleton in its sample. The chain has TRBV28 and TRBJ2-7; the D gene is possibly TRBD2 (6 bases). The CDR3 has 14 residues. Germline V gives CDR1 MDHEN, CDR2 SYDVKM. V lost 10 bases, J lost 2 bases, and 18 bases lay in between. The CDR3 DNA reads TGTGCCACCGTAGCGGCCGATGCGGCCTACGAGCAGTACTTC. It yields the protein CATVAADAAYEQYF.

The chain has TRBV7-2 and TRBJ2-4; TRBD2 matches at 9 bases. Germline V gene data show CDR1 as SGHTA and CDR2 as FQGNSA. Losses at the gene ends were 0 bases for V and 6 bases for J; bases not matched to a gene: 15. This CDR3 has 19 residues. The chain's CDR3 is CASSLAGGFSGGPRNIQYF. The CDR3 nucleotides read TGTGCCAGCAGCTTAGCCGGGGGCTTTAGCGGGGGCCCTCGAAACATTCAGTACTTC.

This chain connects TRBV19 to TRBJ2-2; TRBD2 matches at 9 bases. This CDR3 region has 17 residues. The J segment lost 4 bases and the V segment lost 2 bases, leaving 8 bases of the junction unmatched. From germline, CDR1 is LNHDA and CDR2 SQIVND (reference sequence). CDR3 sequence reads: CASSILSSGDRTGELFF. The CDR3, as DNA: TGTGCCAGTAGTATACTTTCTAGCGGGGACCGCACCGGGGAGCTGTTTTTT.

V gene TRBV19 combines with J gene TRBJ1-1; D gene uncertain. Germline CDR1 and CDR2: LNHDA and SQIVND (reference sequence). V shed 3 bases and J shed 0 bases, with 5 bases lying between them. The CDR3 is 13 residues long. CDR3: CASSIQVNTEAFF. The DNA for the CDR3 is TGTGCCAGTAGTATTCAGGTGAACACTGAAGCTTTCTTT.

CDR3 DNA sequence: TGCAGTGCTAGAGGGGACGAGCAGTACTTC. This sequence encodes CSARGDEQYF. The chain joins TRBV20-1 to TRBJ2-7, with no clear D. The CDR3 length is 10 residues. Germline V gives CDR1 DFQATT, CDR2 SNEGSKA (reference sequence). The germline V and J ends were trimmed by 1 base and 5 bases, with 3 bases remaining between them.

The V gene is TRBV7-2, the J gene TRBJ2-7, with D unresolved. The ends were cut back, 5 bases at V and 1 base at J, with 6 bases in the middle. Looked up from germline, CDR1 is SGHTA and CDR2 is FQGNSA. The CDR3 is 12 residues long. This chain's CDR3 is CASSPHSYEQYF. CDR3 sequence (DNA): TGTGCCAGCAGCCCTCATTCCTACGAGCAGTACTTC.

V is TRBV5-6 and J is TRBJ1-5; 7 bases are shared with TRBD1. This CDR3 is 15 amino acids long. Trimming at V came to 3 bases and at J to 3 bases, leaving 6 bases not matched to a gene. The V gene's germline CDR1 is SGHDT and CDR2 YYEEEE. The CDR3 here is CASSSGQTDNQPQHF. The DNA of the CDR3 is TGTGCCAGCAGCTCGGGACAGACAGACAATCAGCCCCAGCATTTT.

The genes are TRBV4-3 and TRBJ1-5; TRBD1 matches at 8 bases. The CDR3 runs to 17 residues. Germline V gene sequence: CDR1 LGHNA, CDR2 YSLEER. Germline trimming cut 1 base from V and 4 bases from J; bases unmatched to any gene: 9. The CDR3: CASSQGPWTGRNQPQHF. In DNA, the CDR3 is TGCGCCAGCAGCCAAGGGCCCTGGACAGGGAGGAATCAGCCCCAGCATTTT.

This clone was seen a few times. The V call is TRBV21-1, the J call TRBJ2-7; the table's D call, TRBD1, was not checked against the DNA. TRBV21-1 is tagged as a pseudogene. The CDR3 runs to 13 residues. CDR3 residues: CARGKVRAIKQYV. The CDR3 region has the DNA TGTGCCCGAGGCAAGGTCAGGGCCATAAAGCAGTACGTC.

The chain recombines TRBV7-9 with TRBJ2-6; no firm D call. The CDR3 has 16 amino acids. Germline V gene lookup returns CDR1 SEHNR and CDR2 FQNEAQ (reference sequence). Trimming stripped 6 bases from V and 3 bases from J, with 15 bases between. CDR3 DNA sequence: TGTGCCAGCAGTCGCCGTGAGTTCTTTGGGGCCAACGTCCTGACTTTC. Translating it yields CASSRREFFGANVLTF.

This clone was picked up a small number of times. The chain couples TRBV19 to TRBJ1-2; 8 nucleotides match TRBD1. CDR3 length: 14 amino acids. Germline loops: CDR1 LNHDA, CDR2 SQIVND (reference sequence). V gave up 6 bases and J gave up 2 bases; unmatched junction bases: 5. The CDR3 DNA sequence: TGTGCCAGTAGCAGGGACAGGCTAAACTATGGCTACACCTTC. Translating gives CASSRDRLNYGYTF.

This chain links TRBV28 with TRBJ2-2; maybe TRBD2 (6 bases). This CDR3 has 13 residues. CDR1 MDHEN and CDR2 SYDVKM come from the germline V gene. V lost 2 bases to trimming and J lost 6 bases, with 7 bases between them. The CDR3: CASSLRRAGELFF. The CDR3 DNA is TGTGCCAGCAGTTTACGGAGGGCCGGGGAGCTGTTTTTT.

The CDR3 nucleotides read TGTGCCAGCACCATGCTACTGGGAAACACCATATATTTT. It yields the protein CASTMLLGNTIYF. The genes are TRBV7-2 and TRBJ1-3; D remains unclear. V lost 7 bases and J lost 4, with 11 bases in between. This CDR3 has 13 amino acids. The germline gives CDR1 SGHTA, CDR2 FQGNSA.

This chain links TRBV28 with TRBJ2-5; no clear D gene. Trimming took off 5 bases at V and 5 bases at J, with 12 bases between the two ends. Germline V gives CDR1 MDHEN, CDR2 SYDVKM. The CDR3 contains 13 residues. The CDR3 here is CASSRGEWETQYF. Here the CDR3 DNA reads TGTGCCAGCAGTCGTGGGGAATGGGAGACCCAGTACTTC.

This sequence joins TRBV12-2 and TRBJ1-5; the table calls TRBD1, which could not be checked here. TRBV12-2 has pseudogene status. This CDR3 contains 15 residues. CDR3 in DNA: TGTGCAAGTCGCCAGATTCAGGGTAGCAATCAGCCCCAGCATTTT. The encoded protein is CASRQIQGSNQPQHF.

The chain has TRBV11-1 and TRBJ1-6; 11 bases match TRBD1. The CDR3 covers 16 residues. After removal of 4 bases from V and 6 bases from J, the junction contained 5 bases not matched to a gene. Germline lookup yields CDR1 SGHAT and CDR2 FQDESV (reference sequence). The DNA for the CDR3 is TGTGCCAGCAGCTCCGGACAGGGGGCATCTAATTCACCCCTCCACTTT. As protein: CASSSGQGASNSPLHF.

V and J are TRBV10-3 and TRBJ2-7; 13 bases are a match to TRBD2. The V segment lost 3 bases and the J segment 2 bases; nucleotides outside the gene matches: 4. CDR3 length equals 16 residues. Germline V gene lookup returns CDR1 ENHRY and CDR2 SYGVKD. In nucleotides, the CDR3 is TGTGCCATCAGTGACCATACTAGCGGGGGGGCCTACGAGCAGTACTTC. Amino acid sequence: CAISDHTSGGAYEQYF.

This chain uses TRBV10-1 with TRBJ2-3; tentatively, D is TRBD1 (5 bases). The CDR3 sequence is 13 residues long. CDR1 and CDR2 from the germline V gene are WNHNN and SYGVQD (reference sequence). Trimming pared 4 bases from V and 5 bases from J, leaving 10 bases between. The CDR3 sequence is CASSGRVIDTQYF. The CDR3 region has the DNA TGCGCCAGCAGTGGCAGGGTGATAGATACGCAGTATTTT.

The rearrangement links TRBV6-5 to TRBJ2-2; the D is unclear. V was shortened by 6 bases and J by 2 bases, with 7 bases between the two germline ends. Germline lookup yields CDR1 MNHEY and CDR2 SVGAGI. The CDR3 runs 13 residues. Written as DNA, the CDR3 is TGTGCCAGCAGCCCTTCAAACACCGGGGAGCTGTTTTTT. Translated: CASSPSNTGELFF.

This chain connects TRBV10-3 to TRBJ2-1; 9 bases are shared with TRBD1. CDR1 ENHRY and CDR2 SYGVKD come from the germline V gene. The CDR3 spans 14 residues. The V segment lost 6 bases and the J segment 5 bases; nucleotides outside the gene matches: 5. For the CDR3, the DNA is TGTGCCATCAGGGACAGGGGACAGGACAATGAGCAGTTCTTC. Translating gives CAIRDRGQDNEQFF.

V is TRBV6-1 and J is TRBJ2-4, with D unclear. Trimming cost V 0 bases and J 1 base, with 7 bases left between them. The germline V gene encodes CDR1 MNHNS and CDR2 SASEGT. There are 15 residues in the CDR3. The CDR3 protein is CASSEAGPAKNIQYF. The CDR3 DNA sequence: TGTGCCAGCAGTGAAGCGGGCCCGGCCAAAAACATTCAGTACTTC.

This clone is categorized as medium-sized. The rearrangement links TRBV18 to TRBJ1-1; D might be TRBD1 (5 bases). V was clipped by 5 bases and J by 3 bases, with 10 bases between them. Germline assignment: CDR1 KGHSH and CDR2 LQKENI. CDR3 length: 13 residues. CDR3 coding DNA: TGTGCCAGCTCAGACAGTAGGGACACTGAAGCTTTCTTT. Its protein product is CASSDSRDTEAFF. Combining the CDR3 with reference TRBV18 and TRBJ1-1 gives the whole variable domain NAGVMQNPRHLVRRRGQEARLRCSPMKGHSHVYWYRQLPEEGLKFMVYLQKENIIDESGMPKERFSAEFPKEGPSILRIQQVVRGDSAAYFCASSDSRDTEAFFGQGTRLTVV.

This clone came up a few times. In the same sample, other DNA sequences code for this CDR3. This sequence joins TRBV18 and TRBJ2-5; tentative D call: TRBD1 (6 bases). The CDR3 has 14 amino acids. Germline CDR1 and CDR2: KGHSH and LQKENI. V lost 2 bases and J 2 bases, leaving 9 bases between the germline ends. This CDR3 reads CASSPVTGQETQYF. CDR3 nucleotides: TGTGCCAGCTCACCAGTTACAGGGCAAGAGACCCAGTACTTC.

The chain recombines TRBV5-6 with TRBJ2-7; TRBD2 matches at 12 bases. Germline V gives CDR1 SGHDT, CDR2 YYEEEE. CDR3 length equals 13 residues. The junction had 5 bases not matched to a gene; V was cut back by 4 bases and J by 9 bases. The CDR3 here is CASSLGLAGRQYV. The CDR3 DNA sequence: TGTGCCAGCAGCCTAGGACTAGCGGGAAGGCAGTACGTC.

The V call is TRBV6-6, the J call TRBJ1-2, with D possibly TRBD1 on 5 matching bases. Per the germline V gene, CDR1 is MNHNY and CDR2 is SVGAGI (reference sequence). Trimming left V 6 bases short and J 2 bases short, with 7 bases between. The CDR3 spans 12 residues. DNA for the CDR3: TGTGCCAGCAGGGACACAAACTATGGCTACACCTTC. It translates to CASRDTNYGYTF.